A selection of T cell receptor beta chains follows, all from one sample in a study of CXCR3-negative and CXCR3-positive naive CD8 T cells. No DNA is given; TCRdb re-called the 5' RACE reads and lists each CDR3 protein once. The table lists approximately 120,000 distinct CDR3 sequences. The sequenced sample consisted of naive CXCR3+ CD8+ T cells from blood. These receptors were obtained from a human donor in good health. Some clones in this sample may be carry-over from other donors' samples. CDR3s include the opening cysteine and the closing phenylalanine or tryptophan.

>TRBV9|TRBJ1-1
CASSVAGASGTEAFF
>TRBV29-1|TRBJ2-5
CSVEQRLGHNQETQYF
>TRBV6-1|TRBJ2-7
CASRPGSYEQYF
>TRBV12-2|TRBJ2-1
CASRLSLASVSYNDQFF
>TRBV6-2/TRBV6-3|TRBJ2-7
CASSLGWQGAYEQYF
>TRBV19|TRBJ2-1
CASGGWVNNEQFF
>TRBV28|TRBJ2-2
CASSYRGPNTGELFF
>TRBV28|TRBJ2-2
CASSLYTTTGELFF
>TRBV28|TRBJ1-1
CASSLAAGGGTEAFF
>TRBV7-7|TRBJ2-5
CASSFITSGGQETQYF
>TRBV27|TRBJ1-1
CASRGGTGDNTEAFF
>TRBV20-1|TRBJ2-1
CSALKLASSYNEQFF
>TRBV12-3/TRBV12-4|TRBJ2-7
CASTATGLASSSYEQYF
>TRBV28|TRBJ2-3
CASSPPRGGRDTQYF
>TRBV7-9|TRBJ2-1
CASSLVMVGAYNEQFF
>TRBV28|TRBJ2-2
CASRRLAGAANTGELFF
>TRBV9|TRBJ2-1
CASSVGPYGTSIYNEQFF
>TRBV9|TRBJ1-1
CASSVEASHTEAFF
>TRBV18|TRBJ1-4
CASSPPVGSGFGEKLFF
>TRBV5-4|TRBJ2-5
CASSLRWEETQYF